The 25 T cell receptor beta chains below all came from one sample that was sequenced in a study of cytomegalovirus exposure and HLA in healthy donors. Primers included in the PCR were 60 Vbeta and 13 Jbeta primers. Assay: immunoSEQ multiplex PCR; the TCRdb copy retains only in-frame clones and omits some. Among about 150,000 clones listed, around 80% were seen once. Material for sequencing was PBMCs. The receptors stem from a woman aged 50 to 65 in good health and CMV-seropositive.

This chain connects TRBV2 to TRBJ1-6; 12 bases are shared with TRBD1. Germline loops: CDR1 SNHLY, CDR2 FYNNEI. The V segment lost 7 bases and the J segment 10 bases; nucleotides outside the gene matches: 8. CDR3 length equals 15 residues. In DNA, the CDR3 is TGTGCCAGCATCGGCCGGGACAGGGGGCGGTCACCCCTCCACTTT. It translates to CASIGRDRGRSPLHF.

This clone was detected only a few times. CDR3 bases: TGTGCCAGCAGGGCAGGGGGCGCCTCGGTTGGCTACACCTTC. This sequence encodes CASRAGGASVGYTF. J is TRBJ1-2 and V is TRBV6-1, with 8 nucleotides matching TRBD1. From germline, CDR1 is MNHNS and CDR2 SASEGT. V lost 6 bases to trimming and J lost 7 bases; unmatched junction nucleotides: 10. This CDR3 region has 14 residues.

This chain joins TRBV10-3 and TRBJ2-5, with TRBD2 matching 8 bases. The V gene end was trimmed by 2 bases and the J gene end by 11 bases; junction bases not matched to a gene: 10. The V gene's germline CDR1 is ENHRY and CDR2 SYGVKD. CDR3 length: 14 residues. DNA for the CDR3: TGTGCCATCAGTGAGGCAAAGCGGGAGCGGGAGCAGTACTTC. Its translation: CAISEAKREREQYF.

The chain is built from TRBV7-3 and TRBJ2-5, with D perhaps TRBD1 (5 bases). This CDR3 has 15 amino acids. V lost 5 bases and J lost 5, with 18 bases in between. The germline V gene encodes CDR1 SGHTA and CDR2 FQGTGA. The CDR3 reads CASSHGLGADETQYF. The CDR3, as DNA: TGTGCCAGCAGCCATGGTCTAGGGGCCGACGAGACCCAGTACTTC.

This clone appeared a few times. This CDR3 is CASSPTGTGVTEQYF. The CDR3 nucleotides are TGTGCCAGCAGTCCAACCGGGACAGGGGTAACAGAGCAGTACTTC. This chain uses TRBV27 with TRBJ2-5; 10 positions match TRBD1. Germline CDR1 and CDR2: MNHEY and SMNVEV (reference sequence). Trimming removed 5 bases from V and 11 bases from J; junction bases left unmatched: 14. The CDR3 is 15 residues long.

CDR3 amino acids: CASSSGTGNTGELFF. DNA of the CDR3: TGTGCCAGCAGTTCCGGGACAGGGAACACCGGGGAGCTGTTTTTT. This chain joins TRBV2 and TRBJ2-2; 8 nucleotides line up with TRBD1. The germline V gene has CDR1 SNHLY and CDR2 FYNNEI. With V trimmed by 5 bases and J by 1 base, 3 bases remained unmatched. This CDR3 is 15 amino acids long.

This clone came up a few times. The CDR3 is CASSQTGSSSSSTGNTIYF. The CDR3 DNA follows: TGTGCCAGCAGCCAAACAGGTTCTTCCTCCTCGTCCACTGGAAACACCATATATTTT. The V call is TRBV14, the J call TRBJ1-3; perhaps TRBD1 as D (5 bases). Trimming shortened V by 2 bases and J by 2 bases, and 22 bases separated the two germline ends. Per the germline V gene, CDR1 is SGHDN and CDR2 is FVKESK. This CDR3 has 19 amino acids. The full variable domain, in which reference TRBV14 and TRBJ1-3 provide the parts outside the CDR3, is EAGVTQFPSHSVIEKGQTVTLRCDPISGHDNLYWYRRVMGKEIKFLLHFVKESKQDESGMPNNRFLAERTGGTYSTLKVQPAELEDSGVYFCASSQTGSSSSSTGNTIYFGEGSWLTVV.

The sample holds a few counts of this clone. The chain couples TRBV5-1 to TRBJ2-4, with TRBD1 matching 9 bases. The CDR3 length is 18 residues. The germline CDR1 and CDR2 sequences are SGHRS and YFSETQ. J lost 8 bases, V lost 2 bases, and 17 bases had no gene match. Written as DNA, the CDR3 is TGCGCCAGCAGCTTAGTTCCCGGGACAGGGTTCGAGGGGGACATTCAGTACTTC. Translated: CASSLVPGTGFEGDIQYF.

The V gene is TRBV6-1, the J gene TRBJ1-1; TRBD1 matches 8 bases. This CDR3 is 14 amino acids long. Germline V gene lookup returns CDR1 MNHNS and CDR2 SASEGT. The ends lost 4 bases at V and 0 bases at J; junction bases unmatched: 1. CDR3 residues: CASSAGQVNTEAFF. CDR3 coding DNA: TGTGCCAGCAGTGCGGGACAGGTGAACACTGAAGCTTTCTTT.

V and J are TRBV5-5 and TRBJ1-6; the match to TRBD1 covers 9 bases. The V segment lost 4 bases and the J segment 10 bases; nucleotides outside the gene matches: 9. This CDR3 contains 15 residues. Germline V gene data show CDR1 as SGHKS and CDR2 as YYEKEE (reference sequence). The CDR3 sequence is CASSGPGQGNSPLHF. The CDR3 DNA is TGTGCCAGCAGCGGACCGGGACAGGGTAACTCACCCCTCCACTTT.

The chain employs TRBV18 and TRBJ2-6, with D perhaps TRBD1 (6 bases). Germline CDR1 and CDR2: KGHSH and LQKENI. The CDR3 is 17 residues long. The V gene lost 3 bases and the J gene lost 0 bases, with 12 bases spanning the gap. The CDR3 sequence is CASSPQGIHSGANVLTF. CDR3 nucleotide sequence: TGTGCCAGCTCACCCCAGGGGATACACTCTGGGGCCAACGTCCTGACTTTC.

As concerns this clone: The DNA is left out, because the CDR3 cannot be placed on it with certainty; the CDR3 is given as TCRdb lists it. The gene calls are TRBV12-1 and TRBJ1-1. TRBV12-1 is a pseudogene. Both ends counted, the CDR3 spans 16 residues. CDR3 in amino acids: CASSFGGGTNAHEAFF.

The chain has TRBV2 and TRBJ2-5, with D hard to call. Between the trimmed V and J ends, which lost 4 bases and 3 bases, there was a span of 9 bases. This CDR3 is 13 amino acids long. Germline CDR1 SNHLY, CDR2 FYNNEI. The DNA of the CDR3 is TGTGCCAGCAGTGTTGACAACGAAGAGACCCAGTACTTC. This encodes CASSVDNEETQYF.

The chain uses TRBV2 and TRBJ1-2; D is unresolved. CDR3 length equals 13 residues. The V end lost 7 bases, the J end lost 7 bases, and 16 bases lay between the germline ends. In germline, CDR1 is SNHLY, CDR2 FYNNEI. CDR3 loop: CASNIEGSGGYTF. CDR3 bases: TGTGCCAGCAATATTGAGGGATCGGGTGGCTACACCTTC.

The chain couples TRBV27 to TRBJ2-7, with TRBD1 matching 8 bases. With 6 bases clipped from V and 3 bases from J, the junction kept 4 bases outside the gene matches. Germline V gene lookup returns CDR1 MNHEY and CDR2 SMNVEV (reference sequence). CDR3 length equals 13 residues. CDR3 in amino acids: CASRTGAIYEQYF. The CDR3 nucleotides are TGTGCCAGCAGGACAGGGGCCATCTACGAGCAGTACTTC.

The rearrangement links TRBV5-4 to TRBJ2-4; TRBD2 agrees at 7 bases. V lost 4 bases and J lost 0; bases outside the gene matches: 10. This CDR3 is 17 amino acids long. From germline, CDR1 is SGHNT and CDR2 YYREEE (reference sequence). CDR3 in amino acids: CASSMIGEGVAKNIQYF. For the CDR3, the DNA is TGTGCCAGCAGCATGATCGGGGAGGGAGTAGCCAAAAACATTCAGTACTTC.

The V and J genes are TRBV7-6 and TRBJ2-7; no clear D. Germline CDR1 is SGHVS and CDR2 is FNYEAQ. V was cut by 5 bases and J by 0 bases, with 11 bases left in between. CDR3 length: 14 residues. The DNA of the CDR3 is TGTGCCAGCAGCATTGACACCTACTCCTACGAGCAGTACTTC. Its protein is CASSIDTYSYEQYF.

V usage is TRBV6-5 and J usage is TRBJ1-2; TRBD1 agrees at 9 bases. Germline V CDR1 and CDR2: MNHEY, SVGAGI. V shed 5 bases and J 9 bases; nucleotides not matched to a gene: 7. CDR3 length equals 13 residues. The CDR3 nucleotides are TGTGCCAGCAGTCCGGACAGGGGCGGTAGCTACACCTTC. Its protein product is CASSPDRGGSYTF.

This clone was detected only a few times. The V call is TRBV11-2, the J call TRBJ1-5; no reliable D call. CDR3 length equals 14 residues. V was shortened by 0 bases and J by 9 bases, with 12 bases between the two germline ends. CDR1 SGHAT and CDR2 FQNNGV come from the germline V gene. CDR3 amino acids: CASSLEPFAGPQHF. DNA of the CDR3: TGTGCCAGCAGCTTAGAGCCATTCGCGGGGCCCCAGCATTTT.

The chain employs TRBV6-5 and TRBJ2-3; 8 nucleotides agree with TRBD2. The CDR3 contains 16 residues. CDR1 and CDR2 (germline): MNHEY, SVGAGI. The V segment lost 3 bases and the J segment 2 bases; nucleotides outside the gene matches: 7. The CDR3 DNA reads as TGTGCCAGCAGTTATCGAATAGCGGGATCCACAGATACGCAGTATTTT. As protein: CASSYRIAGSTDTQYF.

The chain is built from TRBV27 and TRBJ2-1; 12 nucleotides align to TRBD2. After removal of 4 bases from V and 4 bases from J, the junction contained 14 bases not matched to a gene. Germline CDR1 MNHEY, CDR2 SMNVEV (reference sequence). The CDR3 sequence is 19 residues long. CDR3 DNA sequence: TGTGCCAGCAGTTCCATGACTAGCGGGAGCCCCCGAATTTACAATGAGCAGTTCTTC. Residues: CASSSMTSGSPRIYNEQFF.

This clone was picked up a small number of times. The V call is TRBV6-5, the J call TRBJ1-2, with 7 bases lining up with TRBD1. The CDR3 runs 13 residues. Looked up from germline, CDR1 is MNHEY and CDR2 is SVGAGI. Trimming at V came to 0 bases and at J to 5 bases, leaving 0 bases not matched to a gene. The CDR3 bases are TGTGCCAGCAGTTACTCGGGACAGTATGGCTACACCTTC. It specifies CASSYSGQYGYTF.

This clone was counted a few times. The V gene is TRBV2, the J gene TRBJ2-5; D uncertain. V lost 5 bases to trimming and J lost 4 bases, with 5 bases between them. Germline CDR1 and CDR2: SNHLY and FYNNEI. The CDR3 contains 11 residues. CDR3 residues: CASSIRETQYF. The CDR3 nucleotides are TGTGCCAGCAGTATTCGAGAGACCCAGTACTTC.

The chain recombines TRBV28 with TRBJ1-5; D call uncertain. The CDR3 is 14 residues long. Germline CDR1 reads MDHEN; CDR2 reads SYDVKM. V was pared by 6 bases and J by 5 bases, with 14 bases between. In nucleotides, the CDR3 is TGTGCCAGCAGGGCGGGTCGGGGTCATCAGCCCCAGCATTTT. It translates to CASRAGRGHQPQHF.

This chain uses TRBV5-1 with TRBJ2-1; 9 bases match TRBD1. From germline, CDR1 is SGHRS and CDR2 YFSETQ. J gave up 5 bases and V 3 bases, and 9 bases lay outside the gene matches. The CDR3 is made up of 16 amino acids. In nucleotides, the CDR3 is TGCGCCAGCAGCTACGGTGCGGACAGGGGTCACAATGAGCAGTTCTTC. Protein product: CASSYGADRGHNEQFF.